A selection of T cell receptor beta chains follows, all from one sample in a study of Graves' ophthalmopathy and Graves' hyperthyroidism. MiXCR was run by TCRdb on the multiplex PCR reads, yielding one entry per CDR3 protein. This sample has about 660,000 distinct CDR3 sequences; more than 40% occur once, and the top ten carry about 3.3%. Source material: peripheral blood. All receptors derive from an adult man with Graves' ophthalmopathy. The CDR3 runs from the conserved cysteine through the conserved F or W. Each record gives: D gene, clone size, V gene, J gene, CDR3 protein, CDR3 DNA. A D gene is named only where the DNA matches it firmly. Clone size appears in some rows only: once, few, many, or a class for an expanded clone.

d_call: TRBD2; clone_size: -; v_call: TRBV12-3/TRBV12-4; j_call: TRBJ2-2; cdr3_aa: CASSSGGAYGELFF; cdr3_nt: TGTGCCAGCAGTAGCGGGGGGGCTTACGGGGAGCTGTTTTTT
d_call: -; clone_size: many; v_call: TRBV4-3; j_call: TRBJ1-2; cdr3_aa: CASSQDKSGYGYTF; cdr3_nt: TGCGCCAGCAGCCAAGATAAATCCGGCTATGGCTACACCTTC
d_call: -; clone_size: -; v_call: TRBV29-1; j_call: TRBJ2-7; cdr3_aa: CSVAAGRSYEQYF; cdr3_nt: TGCAGCGTGGCGGCAGGACGCTCCTACGAGCAGTACTTC
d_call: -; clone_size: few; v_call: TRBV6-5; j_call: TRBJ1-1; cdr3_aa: CASSEVRSAFF; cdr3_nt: TGTGCCAGCAGTGAAGTGCGGTCCGCTTTCTTT
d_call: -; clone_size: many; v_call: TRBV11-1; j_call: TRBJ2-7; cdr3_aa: CASSLLGRTYEQYF; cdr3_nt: TGTGCCAGCAGCTTATTGGGACGGACCTACGAGCAGTACTTC
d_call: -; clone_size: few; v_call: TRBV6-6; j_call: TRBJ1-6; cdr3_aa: CASSYSAGLSAPLHF; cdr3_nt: TGTGCCAGCAGTTACTCAGCAGGGCTCTCAGCACCCCTCCACTTT
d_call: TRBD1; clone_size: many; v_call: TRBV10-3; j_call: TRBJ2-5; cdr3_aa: CATNDRDETQYF; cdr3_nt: TGTGCCACCAACGACAGGGACGAGACCCAGTACTTC
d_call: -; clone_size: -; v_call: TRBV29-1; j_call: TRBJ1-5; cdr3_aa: CSLDGEESNQPQHF; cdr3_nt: TGCAGCTTAGATGGAGAGGAGAGCAATCAGCCCCAGCATTTT
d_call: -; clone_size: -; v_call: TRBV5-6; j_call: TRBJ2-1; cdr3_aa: CASREDSYNEQFF; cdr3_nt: TGTGCCAGCAGGGAGGACAGCTACAATGAGCAGTTCTTC
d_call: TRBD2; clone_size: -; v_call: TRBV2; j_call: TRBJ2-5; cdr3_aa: CASSEASGRETQYF; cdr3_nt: TGTGCCAGCAGTGAGGCTAGCGGGCGAGAGACCCAGTACTTC
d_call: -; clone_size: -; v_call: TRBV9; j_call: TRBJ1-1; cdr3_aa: CASYPGPHTEAFF; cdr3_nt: TGTGCCAGCTACCCGGGACCGCACACTGAAGCTTTCTTT
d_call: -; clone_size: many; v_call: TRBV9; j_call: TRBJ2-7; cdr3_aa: CASSSSGTLYEQYF; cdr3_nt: TGTGCCAGCAGTTCCTCCGGGACACTCTACGAGCAGTACTTC
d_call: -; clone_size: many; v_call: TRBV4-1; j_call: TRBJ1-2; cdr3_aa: CASSHKDRTPLSGYTF; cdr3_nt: TGCGCCAGCAGCCACAAGGACAGAACACCGCTAAGTGGCTACACCTTC
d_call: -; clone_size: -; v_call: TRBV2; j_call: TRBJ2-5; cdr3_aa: CASSGDGGRQETQYF; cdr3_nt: TGTGCCAGCAGCGGGGATGGGGGGAGACAAGAGACCCAGTACTTC
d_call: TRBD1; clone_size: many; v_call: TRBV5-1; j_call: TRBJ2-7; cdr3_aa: CASRQGAGYEQYF; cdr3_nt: TGCGCCAGCAGACAGGGGGCAGGCTACGAGCAGTACTTC
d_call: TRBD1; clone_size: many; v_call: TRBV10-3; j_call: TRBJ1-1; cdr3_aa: CATTGEGNTEAFF; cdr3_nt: TGTGCCACAACAGGGGAAGGGAACACTGAAGCTTTCTTT
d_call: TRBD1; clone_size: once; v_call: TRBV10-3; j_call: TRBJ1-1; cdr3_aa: CSISAGQGRTEAFF; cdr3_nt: TGTTCCATCAGTGCAGGACAGGGTCGGACTGAGGCTTTCTTT
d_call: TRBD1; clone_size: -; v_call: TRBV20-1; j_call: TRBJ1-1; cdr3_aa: CSAPRQGETEAFF; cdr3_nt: TGCAGTGCTCCACGACAGGGGGAGACTGAAGCTTTCTTT
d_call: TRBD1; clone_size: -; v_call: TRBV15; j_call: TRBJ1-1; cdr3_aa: CATSSGTGSAFF; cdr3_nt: TGTGCCACCAGCAGCGGGACAGGTTCGGCTTTCTTT
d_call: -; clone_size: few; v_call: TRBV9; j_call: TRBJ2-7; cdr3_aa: CASSQDGPTVEQYF; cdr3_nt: TGTGCCAGCAGCCAAGATGGTCCGACAGTCGAGCAGTACTTC
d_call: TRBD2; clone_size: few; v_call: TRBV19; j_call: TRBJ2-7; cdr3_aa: CASSPTSASSYEQYF; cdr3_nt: TGTGCCAGTAGTCCTACTAGCGCGAGCTCCTACGAGCAGTACTTC
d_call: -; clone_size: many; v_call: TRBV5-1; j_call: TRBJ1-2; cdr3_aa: CASSLALMTDSYGYTF; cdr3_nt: TGCGCCAGCAGCTTGGCCTTGATGACAGACTCCTATGGCTACACCTTC
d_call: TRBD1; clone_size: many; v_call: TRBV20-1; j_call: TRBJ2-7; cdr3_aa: CSVYGQGDEQYF; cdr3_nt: TGCAGTGTTTATGGACAGGGGGACGAGCAGTACTTC
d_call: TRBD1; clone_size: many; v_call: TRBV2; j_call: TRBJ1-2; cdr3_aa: CASSYPGQDVFSYGYTF; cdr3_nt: TGTGCCAGCAGTTATCCGGGACAGGACGTGTTCTCCTATGGCTACACCTTC
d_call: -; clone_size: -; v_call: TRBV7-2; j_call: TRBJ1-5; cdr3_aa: CASRQQETQHF; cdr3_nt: TGTGCCAGCAGGCAACAAGAGACCCAGCATTTT
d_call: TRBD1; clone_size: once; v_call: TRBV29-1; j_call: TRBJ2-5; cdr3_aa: CSVPETGEEETQYF; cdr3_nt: TGCAGCGTCCCCGAGACAGGGGAAGAAGAGACCCAGTACTTC
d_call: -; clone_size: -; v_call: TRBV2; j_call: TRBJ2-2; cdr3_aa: CATGTETGELFF; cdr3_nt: TGTGCGACGGGCACTGAAACCGGGGAGCTGTTTTTT
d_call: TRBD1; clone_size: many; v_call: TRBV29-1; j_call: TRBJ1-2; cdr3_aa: CSVPGQGHGYTF; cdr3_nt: TGCAGCGTTCCAGGACAGGGGCATGGCTACACCTTC
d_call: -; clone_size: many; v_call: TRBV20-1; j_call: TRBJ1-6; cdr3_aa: CSARPRQGGNSPLHF; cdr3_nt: TGCAGTGCTAGGCCTCGCCAGGGTGGGAATTCACCCCTCCACTTT
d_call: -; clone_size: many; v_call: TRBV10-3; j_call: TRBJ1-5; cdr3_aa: CAISGQSGLQPQHF; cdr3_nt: TGTGCCATCAGTGGTCAAAGTGGCCTTCAGCCCCAGCATTTT
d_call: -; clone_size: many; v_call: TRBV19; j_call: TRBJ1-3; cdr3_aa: CASSIAGNTIYF; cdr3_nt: TGTGCCAGTAGTATAGCTGGAAACACCATATATTTT
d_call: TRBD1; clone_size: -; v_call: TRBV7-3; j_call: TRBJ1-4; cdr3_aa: CASSERTGATNEKLFF; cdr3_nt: TGTGCCAGCAGCGAGAGGACAGGCGCAACTAATGAAAAACTGTTTTTT
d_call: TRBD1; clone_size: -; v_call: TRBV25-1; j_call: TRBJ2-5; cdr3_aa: CASSESMGTGGETQYF; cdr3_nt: TGTGCCAGCAGTGAATCCATGGGGACAGGGGGGGAGACCCAGTACTTC
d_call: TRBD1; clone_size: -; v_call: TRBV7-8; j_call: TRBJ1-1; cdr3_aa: CASSQKTGGGTEAFF; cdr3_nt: TGTGCCAGCAGCCAGAAGACAGGGGGGGGTACTGAAGCTTTCTTT
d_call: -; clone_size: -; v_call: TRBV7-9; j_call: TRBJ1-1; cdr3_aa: CASRGYMTEAFF; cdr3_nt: TGTGCCAGCAGAGGATATATGACTGAAGCTTTCTTT
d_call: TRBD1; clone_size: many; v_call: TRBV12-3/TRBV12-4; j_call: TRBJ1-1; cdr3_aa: CASSGEDRGLGTEAFF; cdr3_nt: TGTGCCAGCAGTGGGGAGGACAGGGGGCTAGGAACTGAAGCTTTCTTT
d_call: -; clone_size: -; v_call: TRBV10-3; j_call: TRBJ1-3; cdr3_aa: CAISPQGSLAGGGNTIYF; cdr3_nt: TGTGCCATCAGTCCCCAAGGGTCACTAGCGGGGGGTGGAAACACCATATATTTT
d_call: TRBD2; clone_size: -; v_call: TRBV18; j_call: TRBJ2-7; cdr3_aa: CASSPRGEGREQYF; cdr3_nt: TGTGCCAGCTCCCCACGTGGGGAGGGACGCGAGCAGTACTTC
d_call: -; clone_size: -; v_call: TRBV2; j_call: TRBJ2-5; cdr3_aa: CASSPWGAEETQYF; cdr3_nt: TGTGCCAGCAGCCCCTGGGGGGCTGAAGAGACCCAGTACTTC
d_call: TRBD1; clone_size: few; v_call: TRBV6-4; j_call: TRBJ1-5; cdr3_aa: CASSVGGEFQPQHF; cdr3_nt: TGTGCCAGCAGTGTAGGGGGCGAGTTTCAGCCCCAGCATTTT
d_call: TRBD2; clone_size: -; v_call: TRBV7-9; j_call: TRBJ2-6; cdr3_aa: CASSRSGVSGANVLTF; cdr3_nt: TGTGCCAGCAGCCGTAGCGGGGTGTCTGGGGCCAACGTCCTGACTTTC
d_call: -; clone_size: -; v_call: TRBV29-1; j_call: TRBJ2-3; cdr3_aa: CSVAAGAVTDTQYF; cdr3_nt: TGCAGCGTTGCCGCGGGGGCCGTCACAGATACGCAGTATTTT
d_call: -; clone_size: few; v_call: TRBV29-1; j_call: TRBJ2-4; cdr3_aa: CSVQDRGDIQYF; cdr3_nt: TGCAGCGTCCAGGACAGAGGGGACATTCAGTACTTC
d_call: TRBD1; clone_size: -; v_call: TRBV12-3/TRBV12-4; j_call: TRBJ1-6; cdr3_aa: CASSRDSPGISPLHF; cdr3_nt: TGTGCCAGCAGTAGGGACAGCCCGGGAATTTCACCCCTCCACTTT
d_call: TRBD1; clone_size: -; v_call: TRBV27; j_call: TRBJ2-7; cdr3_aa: CASSWDRHYEQYF; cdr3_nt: TGTGCCAGCAGTTGGGACAGACACTACGAGCAGTACTTC
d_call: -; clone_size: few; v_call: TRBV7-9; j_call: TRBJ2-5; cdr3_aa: CASSLYLSEETQYF; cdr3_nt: TGTGCCAGCAGCTTATATTTATCCGAAGAGACCCAGTACTTC
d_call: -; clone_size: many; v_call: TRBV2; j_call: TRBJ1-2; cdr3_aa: CASSESQDTEWDGYTF; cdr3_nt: TGTGCCAGCAGTGAATCACAGGACACCGAGTGGGATGGCTACACCTTC
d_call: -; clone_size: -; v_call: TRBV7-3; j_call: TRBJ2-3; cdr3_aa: CASSPFITDTQYF; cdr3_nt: TGTGCCAGCAGCCCCTTCATCACAGATACGCAGTATTTT
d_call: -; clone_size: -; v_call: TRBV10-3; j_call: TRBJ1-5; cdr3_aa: CAIWAGKSQHF; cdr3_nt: TGTGCCATCTGGGCAGGGAAGTCCCAGCATTTT
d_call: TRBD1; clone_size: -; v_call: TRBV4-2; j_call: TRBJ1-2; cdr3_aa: CASSRDQTGVYGYTF; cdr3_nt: TGTGCCAGCAGCCGCGACCAGACAGGGGTCTATGGCTACACCTTC
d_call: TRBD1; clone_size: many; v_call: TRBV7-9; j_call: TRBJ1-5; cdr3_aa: CASSLQGAQPQHF; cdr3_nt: TGTGCCAGCAGCTTACAGGGGGCACAGCCCCAGCATTTT
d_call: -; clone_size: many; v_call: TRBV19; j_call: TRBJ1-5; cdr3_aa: CASSLQSNQPQHF; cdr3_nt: TGTGCCAGTAGCCTCCAGTCAAATCAGCCCCAGCATTTT
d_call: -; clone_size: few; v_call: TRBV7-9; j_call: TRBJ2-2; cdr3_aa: CASREDRNTGELFF; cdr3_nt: TGTGCCAGCAGGGAGGACAGGAACACCGGGGAGCTGTTTTTT
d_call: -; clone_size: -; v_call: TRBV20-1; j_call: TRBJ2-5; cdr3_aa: CSAKDRRIQETQYF; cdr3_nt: TGCAGTGCTAAAGACCGCCGGATTCAAGAGACCCAGTACTTC
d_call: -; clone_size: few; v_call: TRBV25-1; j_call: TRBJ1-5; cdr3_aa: CASSEWGGRQEETQHF; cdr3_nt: TGTGCCAGCAGTGAATGGGGTGGCCGACAAGAAGAGACCCAGCATTTT
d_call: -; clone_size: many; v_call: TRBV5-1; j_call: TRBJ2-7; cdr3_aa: CASSPGTKGLEQYF; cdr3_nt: TGCGCCAGCAGCCCCGGGACCAAGGGGCTCGAGCAGTACTTC
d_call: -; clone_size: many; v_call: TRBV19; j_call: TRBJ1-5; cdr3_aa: CASSSDSPVNQPQHF; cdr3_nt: TGTGCCAGTAGTTCCGACAGCCCCGTCAATCAGCCCCAGCATTTT
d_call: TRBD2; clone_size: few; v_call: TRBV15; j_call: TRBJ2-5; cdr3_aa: CATSQPGTSGRVEETQYF; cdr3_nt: TGTGCCACCAGCCAACCCGGGACTAGCGGGAGAGTGGAGGAGACCCAGTACTTC
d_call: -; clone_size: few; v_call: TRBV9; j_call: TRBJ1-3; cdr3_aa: CASSLGAYSGNTIYF; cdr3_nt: TGTGCCAGCAGCTTGGGGGCCTACTCTGGAAACACCATATATTTT
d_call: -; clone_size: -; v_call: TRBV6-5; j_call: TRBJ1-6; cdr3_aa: CASSAGAPDNSPLHF; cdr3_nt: TGTGCCAGCAGCGCGGGAGCCCCAGATAATTCACCCCTCCACTTT